This T cell receptor (beta chain) was sequenced during a study of cytomegalovirus exposure and HLA in healthy donors (dated by TCRdb to about 2017). For the study in its entirety: According to an earlier analysis of several hundred of the donors, some 180 million T cells yielded 100 million or so unique TCR beta sequences and around 280 Gb of sequence data. Every repertoire in the discovery cohort had been generated on one and the same sequencing platform. Genome-wide SNP genotypes for about three fifths of the roughly 670 donors were used in a later genetic analysis, which treated that subset as a discovery cohort. Donor age, sex, ethnicity and CMV serostatus were compiled alongside the repertoire data. Because of strong linkage in the cohort, a handful of DR-DQ haplotypes were treated as single units for association and clustering. HLA typing covered class I and class II loci at four-digit resolution. The study profiled the T cell repertoires of hundreds of subjects by immunosequencing and related them to cytomegalovirus serostatus. Typing coverage varied by locus: about 629-640 donors for A, B, C, DRB1 and DQB1; roughly 510 for DQA1; about 570 for DPA1; around 450 for DPB1. The study aimed to test whether cataloging public T cell receptors could reveal signatures of past pathogen exposure. Rather than drawing on any new phenotypic data, the later analysis identified candidate immune exposures from TCR beta sequences and the way those sequences occurred across donors. Across about 380 genotyped donors of the cohort, an average of approximately 220,000 unique TCR beta nucleotide sequences per donor were sequenced, and 15% to 20% of those sequences were non-productive. Of the roughly 400 genotyped donors, 75% to 85% were placed in the genetic ancestry cluster associated with self-reported Caucasian donors. A separate validation cohort of approximately 120 different subjects was used in addition to the roughly 720-subject first cohort. An early release that covered roughly 600 HLA-typed donors contained about 300 gigabases of sequencing data and approximately 85 million unique TCR sequences. To decide whether each TCR beta V gene segment behaved as functional or pseudogenic, an earlier analysis of several hundred of the donors relied on high-throughput TCR beta sequencing. A later analysis re-analyzed previously published TCR beta repertoires from approximately 700 donors and added high-resolution HLA genotyping to study TCR occurrence patterns. To predict cytomegalovirus infection status, the study combined high-throughput TCR immunosequencing, statistical association of individual TCRs with disease status, and machine learning.

Library creation used the immunoSEQ multiplex PCR assay. A mixture of 60 forward primers for TCR Vbeta segments and 13 reverse primers for TCR Jbeta segments was used in the multiplex PCR. The CDR3 region of rearranged TCR beta genes was amplified from genomic DNA with a multiplex PCR assay. On the Illumina HiSeq System, the amplified TCR beta libraries were sequenced as 87-base-pair reads. Under the source paper's analysis protocol: A later analysis tallied tens of millions of unique TCR beta chains across the 666 repertoires, and approximately 11 million of those chains were shared by two or more donors. Raw reads were error-corrected and collapsed into unique sequences with a nearest-neighbor algorithm that merged closely related sequences to remove PCR and sequencing errors. To assign V, D and J gene segments, CDR3 sequences were aligned to IMGT reference sequences. For a sequence to be retained, a match of at least six nucleotides was required to both a V gene segment and a J gene segment. Rearrangements were called productive when the CDR3 lacked stop codons and stayed in frame with V and J; all others were non-productive. CDR3 was defined by IMGT convention, running from the second conserved V-encoded cysteine to the conserved J-encoded phenylalanine. The earlier analysis of about 530 of the donors excluded any sequence lacking an unambiguous match to a single V gene segment. In an earlier analysis of approximately 560 of the donors, a V segment was called functional when productive rearrangements were above 56.7%, and segregating when the standard deviation between donors exceeded 5%. A statistical classification framework was developed to diagnose cytomegalovirus status using the catalog of TCR beta chain sequences. V and J gene assignment, in a later analysis, came from comparing TCR nucleotide sequences with IMGT/GENE-DB human TR gene sequences. A later analysis assigned CDR3 sequences and most-parsimonious VDJ recombination scenarios with the TCRdist pipeline. In a later analysis, each TCR beta chain was defined by its CDR3 amino acid sequence together with its V-gene family, and reads without a unique V-gene family were excluded. As a way to deal with suspected cross-contamination and a sequencing artifact, a later analysis dropped 592 nucleotide sequences that were highly shared and had low generation probability. A later analysis calculated a clonal expansion index for each public chain from normalized within-repertoire ranks of inferred template counts. Generation probabilities in a later analysis came from a VDJ recombination model fitted to out-of-frame rearrangements, and those results were checked against IGoR. In a later analysis, hypergeometric tests were used to score TCR-TCR, TCR-HLA and TCR-CMV co-occurrence, with a repertoire-size bias correction applied to TCR pairs. False discovery rates were estimated in a later analysis by permuting HLA or CMV assignments 20 times. In a later analysis, co-occurring TCRs were grouped using DBSCAN, with TCRdist sequence similarity added in when clustering inside HLA-allele-positive subsets. For co-occurrence clustering, repertoires with fewer than 30,000 or more than 120,000 public chains were excluded, along with five or six repertoires with anomalous nucleotide sharing. TCRdb obtained this table from immuneACCESS and retained in-frame rearrangements with V and J assigned. These tables miss some clones; where compared with another copy, unresolved V genes account for less than half of the shortfall, and the remainder is unexplained. V, J and clone size reflect that table, while D and trimming were determined from the DNA. The sample table contains 100,000 to 150,000 clones; only one count was recorded for around 9% of them. The ten largest account for about 5.5% of the sample.

The cohort consisted of hundreds of healthy bone marrow donors. At the time of sampling, all cohort members were nominally healthy, though unrecorded immune exposures were likely present. The donor tested CMV seronegative and was one of the 352 seronegative cohort members. Every donor gave a peripheral blood sample, and the peripheral blood mononuclear cells from that sample were used for TCR beta sequencing. The Qiagen DNeasy Blood Extraction Kit was used to extract genomic DNA from the blood cell samples. Study-level results and caveats: The authors suggested that the approach could potentially be extended to other disease states and immunological phenotypes. Because counts were too low, roughly 18 rarely observed V segments, including chromosome 9 orphons, were left out of the earlier analysis of some 600 of the donors. In a later analysis, TCR association rates were found to vary across HLA loci, with the most associated TCRs seen for DRB1 alleles and the fewest for HLA-C alleles. Correlated functional status among segregating V segments might reflect linkage disequilibrium, but an unknown experimental factor could not be ruled out. Most CMV-associated TCR beta chains appeared to be HLA-restricted in a later analysis, and the HLA associations seemed to be driven largely by CMV exposure. This cohort had only TCR beta chains sequenced, and the lack of alpha or paired-chain data limited which features could be detected. A further reported finding was that TCR beta sequences accurately predicted the HLA-A and HLA-B alleles for most subjects in the first cohort. An association between a missense DCLRE1C variant and V-gene and J-gene trimming of TCR beta chains was found in a later genetic analysis and replicated in an independent cohort. Most TCR sequences were seen in very few donors, while some public TCRs were found in many individuals. According to a later analysis, parvovirus B19, influenza, CMV and Epstein-Barr virus appeared linked to several top co-occurrence clusters. Sequencing depth was assumed to be roughly uniform across donors in the presence/absence analyses, though that assumption may not hold. Because the 87-base-pair reads could not distinguish some IMGT-functional V segments, including TRBV6-2 and TRBV6-3, those segments were excluded. In a later genetic analysis, fewer N-insertions in productive TCRs were reported among donors in an Asian-associated ancestry cluster than the 666-donor mean. HLA typing was unavailable for some donors at each locus, so association tests used only the typed subset. The only immune exposure information available for the cohort was CMV serostatus. The classifier was reported to diagnose cytomegalovirus status with high specificity and sensitivity in both the original cohort and the validation cohort. In vitro tests confirmed that three of the cytomegalovirus-associated TCR beta chains recognize cytomegalovirus antigens. An earlier analysis of approximately 540 of the donors showed that most TCR beta V segments appeared in productive rearrangements either about 87% or about 30% of the time, which broadly matched IMGT annotations. The sequencing pipeline was judged likely to have produced a cluster of highly shared sequence variants as a technical artifact. The study gave a list of 150 to 200 TCR beta chains associated with cytomegalovirus. Strong co-occurrence of HLA alleles, especially DR and DQ, made assigning TCR associations to individual alleles difficult. Compared with equally common non-associated chains, HLA-associated TCR beta chains in a later analysis were more clonally expanded and had lower generation probabilities. At a false discovery rate of 0.05, a later analysis linked 15,000 to 20,000 TCR beta sequences to specific HLA alleles.

In the case of this clone: The antigen it recognizes is unknown. Within one base of it there is no much larger clone, and no base qualities were kept.

The cysteine opens and the phenylalanine closes a CDR3 of 13 amino acids. Left in the record is the CDR3 DNA by itself, 39 bases read in frame from the first base. Based on the germline V gene, the CDR1 and CDR2 sequences are SNHLY and FYNNEI. V is pared back by 4 bases and J by 6 bases, with 11 bases lying between the germline termini. This receptor was taken from a man in his forties in good health and CMV-seronegative. The sequencing sample was made of PBMCs. Recombination connected TRBV2 to TRBJ2-3, with the D gene too uncertain to name. This receptor carries the CDR3 CASSGLVGDTQYF. The nucleotide sequence is TGTGCCAGCAGTGGTCTAGTCGGCGATACGCAGTATTTT.